This is a list of T cell receptor beta chains from one sample in a study of cytomegalovirus exposure and HLA in healthy donors. Method: immunoSEQ multiplex PCR; TCRdb's copy keeps in-frame clones and lacks some. The data hold 130,000 to 150,000 clones, with around 72% observed a single time. The sample comprised PBMCs. The receptors come from a man younger than 35 in good health and CMV-seropositive. Each CDR3 is given with its conserved first and last residue. A D gene is named only where the DNA matches it firmly. Expanded clones are given a class, and other clones once, few, many or no size at all.

abundance: -; d_gene: -; j_gene: TRBJ2-7; v_gene: TRBV5-6; CDR3nt: TGTGCCAGCAGCTTGCCCCCCGGGGGAGAAGAGCAGTACTTC; CDR3aa: CASSLPPGGEEQYF
abundance: few; d_gene: TRBD2; j_gene: TRBJ2-1; v_gene: TRBV2; CDR3nt: TGTGCCAGCAAACCGCGGGAGTACTGGGATGAGCAGTTCTTC; CDR3aa: CASKPREYWDEQFF
abundance: few; d_gene: TRBD1; j_gene: TRBJ1-2; v_gene: TRBV27; CDR3nt: TGTGCCAGCTCGGTGGGTCAGGGGGTTGGTGGCTACACCTTC; CDR3aa: CASSVGQGVGGYTF
abundance: once; d_gene: -; j_gene: TRBJ2-7; v_gene: TRBV18; CDR3nt: TGTGCCAGCTCACCAGTGCGGGAAACCTACGAGCAGTACTTC; CDR3aa: CASSPVRETYEQYF
abundance: few; d_gene: -; j_gene: TRBJ1-6; v_gene: TRBV28; CDR3nt: TGTGCCAGCAGGATTCCTAGGTCACCCCTCCACTTT; CDR3aa: CASRIPRSPLHF
abundance: -; d_gene: -; j_gene: TRBJ1-2; v_gene: TRBV5-6; CDR3nt: TGTGCCAGCAGCTTGGTCCTCGGAGGAAGCGGCTACACCTTC; CDR3aa: CASSLVLGGSGYTF
abundance: -; d_gene: -; j_gene: TRBJ1-1; v_gene: TRBV28; CDR3nt: TGTGCCAGCAGTTTACAAGGAGCAGATGAAGCTTTCTTT; CDR3aa: CASSLQGADEAFF
abundance: once; d_gene: TRBD2; j_gene: TRBJ2-7; v_gene: TRBV4-3; CDR3nt: TGCGCCAGCAGCCAAGATCTATCTAGCGGGAGTTACGAGCAGTACTTC; CDR3aa: CASSQDLSSGSYEQYF
abundance: -; d_gene: -; j_gene: TRBJ2-7; v_gene: TRBV20-1; CDR3nt: TGCAGTGCGGAGCAGAGGGAGCAGTACTTC; CDR3aa: CSAEQREQYF
abundance: -; d_gene: -; j_gene: TRBJ2-1; v_gene: TRBV6-5; CDR3nt: TGTGCCAGCACCGAACTCGGGCTAGCGACAAGGGAGCAGTTCTTC; CDR3aa: CASTELGLATREQFF
abundance: few; d_gene: -; j_gene: TRBJ1-4; v_gene: TRBV6-1; CDR3nt: TGTGCCAGCAGTGAAGCGCGGGGGAGAAATGAAAAACTGTTTTTT; CDR3aa: CASSEARGRNEKLFF
abundance: -; d_gene: -; j_gene: TRBJ2-1; v_gene: TRBV23-1; CDR3nt: TGCGCCAGTACCCCAGTAAGATCCTACAATGAGCAGTTCTTC; CDR3aa: CASTPVRSYNEQFF
abundance: few; d_gene: -; j_gene: TRBJ2-7; v_gene: TRBV5-1; CDR3nt: TGCGCCAGCAGCTTGGGTCCAAGGGGATCCTACGAGCAGTACTTC; CDR3aa: CASSLGPRGSYEQYF
abundance: -; d_gene: TRBD2; j_gene: TRBJ2-2; v_gene: TRBV11-3; CDR3nt: TGTGCCAGCCGCCGGACTAGTAACACCGGGGAGCTGTTTTTT; CDR3aa: CASRRTSNTGELFF
abundance: -; d_gene: TRBD1; j_gene: TRBJ1-3; v_gene: TRBV7-3; CDR3nt: TGTGCCAGCAGCCGAGGGGGGGACAGGGGGAGATATTTCTCTGGAAACACCATATATTTT; CDR3aa: CASSRGGDRGRYFSGNTIYF
abundance: -; d_gene: TRBD1; j_gene: TRBJ1-2; v_gene: TRBV5-1; CDR3nt: TGCGCCAGCAGCTTGACAGGGGGTAATTCCAACTATGGCTACACCTTC; CDR3aa: CASSLTGGNSNYGYTF
abundance: once; d_gene: TRBD2; j_gene: TRBJ2-3; v_gene: TRBV10-3; CDR3nt: TGTGCCATCAGTGAAGGACTAGCGGGAGCTGGCACAGATACGCAGTATTTT; CDR3aa: CAISEGLAGAGTDTQYF
abundance: -; d_gene: -; j_gene: TRBJ1-1; v_gene: TRBV29-1; CDR3nt: TGCAGCGTTGAAGTGGGGGGGGGCCGCACTGAAGCTTTCTTT; CDR3aa: CSVEVGGGRTEAFF
abundance: -; d_gene: -; j_gene: TRBJ2-1; v_gene: TRBV7-9; CDR3nt: TGTGCCAGCAGCTTCTCGGACTTAATCGAGCAGTTCTTC; CDR3aa: CASSFSDLIEQFF
abundance: -; d_gene: TRBD1; j_gene: TRBJ2-7; v_gene: TRBV30; CDR3nt: TGTGCCTGGAGCCGGGACAGTGGCTACGAGCAGTACTTC; CDR3aa: CAWSRDSGYEQYF
abundance: -; d_gene: -; j_gene: TRBJ1-2; v_gene: TRBV30; CDR3nt: TGTGCCTGGAAATTTACGGGACGGGGGATCCGGTACACCTTC; CDR3aa: CAWKFTGRGIRYTF
abundance: -; d_gene: TRBD1; j_gene: TRBJ2-5; v_gene: TRBV28; CDR3nt: TGTGCCAGCACCCGATGGACAGGGAGTCAAGAGACCCAGTACTTC; CDR3aa: CASTRWTGSQETQYF
abundance: few; d_gene: -; j_gene: TRBJ2-1; v_gene: TRBV6-5; CDR3nt: TGTGCCAGCAGTTACTCAAGAGCCAATGAGCAGTTCTTC; CDR3aa: CASSYSRANEQFF
abundance: -; d_gene: -; j_gene: TRBJ2-1; v_gene: TRBV5-6; CDR3nt: TGTGCCAGCAGCTTGGTTGGGGCAGGAGTCTACAATGAGCAGTTCTTC; CDR3aa: CASSLVGAGVYNEQFF
abundance: few; d_gene: -; j_gene: TRBJ1-6; v_gene: TRBV4-3; CDR3nt: TGCGCCAGCAGCCTAGGCGGCGGGAACTATAATTCACTCCTCCACTTT; CDR3aa: CASSLGGGNYNSLLHF
abundance: -; d_gene: TRBD1; j_gene: TRBJ2-6; v_gene: TRBV5-1; CDR3nt: TGCGCCAGCAGCTTAGGACAGGGAGCGGGGGCCAACGTCCTGACTTTC; CDR3aa: CASSLGQGAGANVLTF
abundance: -; d_gene: -; j_gene: TRBJ1-5; v_gene: TRBV4-1; CDR3nt: TGCGCCAGCAGCCTCGGGGGTATTCAGCCCCAGCATTTT; CDR3aa: CASSLGGIQPQHF
abundance: -; d_gene: -; j_gene: TRBJ2-3; v_gene: TRBV5-4; CDR3nt: TGTGCCAGCAGCCCTTCAGGAGATACGCAGTATTTT; CDR3aa: CASSPSGDTQYF
abundance: -; d_gene: -; j_gene: TRBJ2-3; v_gene: TRBV19; CDR3nt: TGTGCCAGTAGTATTGTGGGGGGGCCCACAGATACGCAGTATTTT; CDR3aa: CASSIVGGPTDTQYF
abundance: -; d_gene: -; j_gene: TRBJ2-1; v_gene: TRBV5-6; CDR3nt: TGTGCCAGCAGCTATACAGGTTCCTACAATGAGCAGTTCTTC; CDR3aa: CASSYTGSYNEQFF
abundance: -; d_gene: TRBD2; j_gene: TRBJ2-2; v_gene: TRBV30; CDR3nt: TGTGCCTGGTCGTCGGGACTAGCGGCCACCGGGGAGCTGTTTTTT; CDR3aa: CAWSSGLAATGELFF
abundance: -; d_gene: -; j_gene: TRBJ1-1; v_gene: TRBV5-6; CDR3nt: TGTGCCAGCAGCTTGGGACAGAGCATGAACACTGAAGCTTTCTTT; CDR3aa: CASSLGQSMNTEAFF
abundance: -; d_gene: TRBD2; j_gene: TRBJ2-3; v_gene: TRBV7-8; CDR3nt: TGTGCCAGCAGCGTAGCTAGCGGGAGGACAGATACGCAGTATTTT; CDR3aa: CASSVASGRTDTQYF
abundance: -; d_gene: TRBD1; j_gene: TRBJ2-5; v_gene: TRBV5-1; CDR3nt: TGCGCCAGCAGTCCCGACAGGGGGTCAGAGACCCAGTACTTC; CDR3aa: CASSPDRGSETQYF
abundance: -; d_gene: -; j_gene: TRBJ2-7; v_gene: TRBV18; CDR3nt: TGTGCCAGCTCACCACGAACAGGAGCCTACGAGCAGTACTTC; CDR3aa: CASSPRTGAYEQYF